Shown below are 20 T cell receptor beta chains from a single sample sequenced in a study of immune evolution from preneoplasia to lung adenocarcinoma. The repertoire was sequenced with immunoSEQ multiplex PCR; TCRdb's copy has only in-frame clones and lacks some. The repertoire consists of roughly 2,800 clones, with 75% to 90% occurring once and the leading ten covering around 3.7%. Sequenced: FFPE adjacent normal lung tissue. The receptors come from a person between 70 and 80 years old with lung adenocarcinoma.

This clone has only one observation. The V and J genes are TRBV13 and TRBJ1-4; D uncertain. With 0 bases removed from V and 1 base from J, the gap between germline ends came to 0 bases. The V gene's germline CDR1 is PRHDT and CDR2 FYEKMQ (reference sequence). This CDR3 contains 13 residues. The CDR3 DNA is TGTGCCAGCAGCTTAGGAACTAATGAAAAACTGTTTTTT. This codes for CASSLGTNEKLFF. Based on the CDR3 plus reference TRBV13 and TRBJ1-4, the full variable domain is AAGVIQSPRHLIKEKRETATLKCYPIPRHDTVYWYQQGPGQDPQFLISFYEKMQSDKGSIPDRFSAQQFSDYHSELNMSSLELGDSALYFCASSLGTNEKLFFGSGTQLSVL.

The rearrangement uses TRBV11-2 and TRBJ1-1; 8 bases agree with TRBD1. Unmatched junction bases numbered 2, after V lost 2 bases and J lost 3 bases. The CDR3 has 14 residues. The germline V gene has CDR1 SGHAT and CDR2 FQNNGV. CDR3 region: CASSLTGGDTEAFF. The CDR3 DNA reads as TGTGCCAGCAGCTTAACAGGGGGTGACACTGAAGCTTTCTTT.

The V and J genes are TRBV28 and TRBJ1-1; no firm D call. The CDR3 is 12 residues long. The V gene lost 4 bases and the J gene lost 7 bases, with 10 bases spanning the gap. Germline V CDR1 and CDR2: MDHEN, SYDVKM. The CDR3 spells CASSYRVLEAFF. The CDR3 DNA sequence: TGTGCCAGCAGTTACCGGGTCCTTGAAGCTTTCTTT.

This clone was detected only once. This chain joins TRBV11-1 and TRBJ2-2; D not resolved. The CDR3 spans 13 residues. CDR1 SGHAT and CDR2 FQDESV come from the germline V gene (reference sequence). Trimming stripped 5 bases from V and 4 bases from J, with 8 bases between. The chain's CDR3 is CASSAMGTGELFF. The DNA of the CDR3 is TGTGCCAGCAGCGCCATGGGCACCGGGGAGCTGTTTTTT.

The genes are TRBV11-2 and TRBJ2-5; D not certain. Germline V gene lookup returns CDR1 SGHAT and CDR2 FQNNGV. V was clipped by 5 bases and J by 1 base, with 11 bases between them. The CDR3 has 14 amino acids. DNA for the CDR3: TGTGCCAGCAGCCCCCGGACGGTCCAAGAGACCCAGTACTTC. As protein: CASSPRTVQETQYF.

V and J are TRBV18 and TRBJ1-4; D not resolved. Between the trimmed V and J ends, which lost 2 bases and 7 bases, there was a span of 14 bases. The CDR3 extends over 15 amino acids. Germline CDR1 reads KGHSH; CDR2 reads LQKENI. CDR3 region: CASSPIQPPTEKLFF. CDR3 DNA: TGTGCCAGCTCACCAATACAGCCCCCAACTGAAAAACTGTTTTTT.

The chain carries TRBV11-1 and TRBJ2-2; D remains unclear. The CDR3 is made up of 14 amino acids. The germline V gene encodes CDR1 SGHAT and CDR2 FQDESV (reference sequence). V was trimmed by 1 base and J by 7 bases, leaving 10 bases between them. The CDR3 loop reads CASSLGDHIGELFF. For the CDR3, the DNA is TGTGCCAGCAGCTTAGGGGATCATATCGGGGAGCTGTTTTTT.

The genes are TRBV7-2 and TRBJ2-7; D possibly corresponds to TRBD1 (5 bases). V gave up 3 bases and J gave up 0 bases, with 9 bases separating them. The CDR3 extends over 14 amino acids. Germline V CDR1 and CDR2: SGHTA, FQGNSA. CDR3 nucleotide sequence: TGTGCCAGCAGCTTTTCCCAGGGCTCCTACGAGCAGTACTTC. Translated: CASSFSQGSYEQYF.

The CDR3 nucleotides are TGTGCCAGCAGCTTAGCTTTCGGGACCCCCGGGGAGCTGTTTTTT. Its translation is CASSLAFGTPGELFF. The V gene is TRBV7-9, the J gene TRBJ2-2, with D possibly being TRBD1 or TRBD2 (5 bases each). Trimming took off 0 bases at V and 6 bases at J, with 11 bases between the two ends. CDR1 and CDR2 (germline): SEHNR, FQNEAQ (reference sequence). The CDR3 has 15 amino acids.

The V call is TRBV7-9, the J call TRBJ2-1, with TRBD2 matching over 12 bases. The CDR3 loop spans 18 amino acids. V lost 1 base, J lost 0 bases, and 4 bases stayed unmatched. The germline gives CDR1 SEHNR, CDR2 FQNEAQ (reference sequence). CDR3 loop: CASSLGLAGGLSYNEQFF. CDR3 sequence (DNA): TGTGCCAGCAGCTTAGGGCTAGCGGGAGGGCTCTCCTACAATGAGCAGTTCTTC.

The CDR3 region is CASSEEGDINEQFF. CDR3 DNA: TGTGCCAGCAGTGAAGAGGGAGACATCAATGAGCAGTTCTTC. The rearrangement uses TRBV2 and TRBJ2-1, with a possible D match to TRBD2 (5 bases). The CDR3 totals 14 residues. V lost 1 base and J lost 6, with 10 bases in between. The germline V gene has CDR1 SNHLY and CDR2 FYNNEI.

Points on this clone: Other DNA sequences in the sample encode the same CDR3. The CDR3 reads CASRGARNQPQHF. The CDR3 nucleotides are TGCGCCAGCAGGGGGGCGCGAAATCAGCCCCAGCATTTT. The chain is built from TRBV5-1 and TRBJ1-5, with D perhaps TRBD1 (6 bases). Trimming took off 5 bases at V and 4 bases at J, with 10 bases between the two ends. The CDR3 runs to 13 residues. Germline assignment: CDR1 SGHRS and CDR2 YFSETQ.

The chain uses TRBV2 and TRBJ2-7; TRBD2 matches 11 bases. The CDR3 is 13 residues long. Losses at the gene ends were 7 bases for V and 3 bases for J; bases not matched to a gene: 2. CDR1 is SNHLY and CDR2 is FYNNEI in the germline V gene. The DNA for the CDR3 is TGTGCCAGCACTAGCGGGGGGTTCTACGAGCAGTACTTC. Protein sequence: CASTSGGFYEQYF.

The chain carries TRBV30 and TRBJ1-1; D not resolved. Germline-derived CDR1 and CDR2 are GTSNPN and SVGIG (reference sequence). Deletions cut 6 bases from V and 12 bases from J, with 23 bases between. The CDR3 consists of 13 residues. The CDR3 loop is CACGSRREFITFF. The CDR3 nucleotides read TGTGCCTGTGGGTCCCGGCGGGAGTTCATAACTTTCTTT.

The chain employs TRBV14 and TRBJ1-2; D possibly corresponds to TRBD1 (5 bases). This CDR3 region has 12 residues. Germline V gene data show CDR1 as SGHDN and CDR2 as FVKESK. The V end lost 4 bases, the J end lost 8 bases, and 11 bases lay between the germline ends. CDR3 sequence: CASSRRGWGYTF. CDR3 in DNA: TGTGCCAGCAGCCGCCGGGGGTGGGGCTACACCTTC.

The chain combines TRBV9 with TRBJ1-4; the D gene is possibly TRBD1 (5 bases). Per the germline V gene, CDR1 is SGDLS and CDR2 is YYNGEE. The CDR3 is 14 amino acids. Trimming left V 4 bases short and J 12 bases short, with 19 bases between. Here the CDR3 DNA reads TGTGCCAGCAGCCTTGGCCCGTATACGGGGCAACTGTTTTTT. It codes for CASSLGPYTGQLFF.

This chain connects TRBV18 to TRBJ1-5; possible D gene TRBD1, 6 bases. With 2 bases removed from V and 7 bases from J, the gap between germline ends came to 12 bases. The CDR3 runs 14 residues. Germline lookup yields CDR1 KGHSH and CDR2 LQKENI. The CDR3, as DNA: TGTGCCAGCTCACCAGACAGGTCCGTACAGCCCCAGCATTTT. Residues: CASSPDRSVQPQHF.

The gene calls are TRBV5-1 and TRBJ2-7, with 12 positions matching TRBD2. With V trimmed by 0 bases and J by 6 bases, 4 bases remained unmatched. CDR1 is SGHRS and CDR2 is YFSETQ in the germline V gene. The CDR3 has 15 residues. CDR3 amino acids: CASSLVASGGVEQYF. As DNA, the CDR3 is TGCGCCAGCAGCTTGGTGGCTAGCGGGGGGGTCGAGCAGTACTTC.

The CDR3 coding sequence is TGTGCCGCGAGCCCCTACATGAACACTGAAGCTTTCTTT. As protein: CAASPYMNTEAFF. The J gene is TRBJ1-1, the V gene TRBV6-5; D ambiguous. The CDR3 runs to 13 residues. Trimming cost V 11 bases and J 0 bases, with 13 bases left between them. CDR1 is MNHEY, CDR2 SVGAGI, per germline.

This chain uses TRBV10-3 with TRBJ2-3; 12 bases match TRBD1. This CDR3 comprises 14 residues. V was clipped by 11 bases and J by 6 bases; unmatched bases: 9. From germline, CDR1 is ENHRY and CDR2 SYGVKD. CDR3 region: CAALPGQGADTQYF. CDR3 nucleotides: TGTGCCGCGCTCCCGGGACAGGGGGCCGATACGCAGTATTTT.